The rows below give T cell receptor beta chains drawn from one sample of a study of shared T cell receptors in the human thymus. Only in-frame clones appear in the TCRdb table, and some are missing; sequencing was by immunoSEQ multiplex PCR. Of 700,000 or so clones detected, approximately 83% appear once; the ten largest clones hold under 0.012%. These records were also assigned to another study, of human thymus T cells.

Sequencing was performed on thymocytes. These receptors all stem from a girl younger than two with a congenital heart defect. The CDR3 runs from the conserved cysteine through the conserved F or W. Each record gives: clone size, J gene, V gene, D gene, CDR3 length, CDR3 protein, CDR3 DNA. The D gene is left open where the match is weak. The size field is filled for only some rows; it gives once, few, many or a size class.

size: NA; J: TRBJ1-1; V: TRBV19; D: NA; length: 12; CDR3: CAVKGSRAEAFF; DNA: TGTGCCGTCAAGGGGTCACGGGCTGAAGCTTTCTTT
size: NA; J: TRBJ2-5; V: TRBV29-1; D: NA; length: 13; CDR3: CSVGGAEQETQYF; DNA: TGCAGCGTTGGCGGGGCAGAGCAAGAGACCCAGTACTTC
size: NA; J: TRBJ1-1; V: TRBV19; D: NA; length: 13; CDR3: CASNRGRDTAAFF; DNA: TGTGCCAGTAACAGAGGGAGGGACACTGCAGCTTTCTTT
size: NA; J: TRBJ2-2; V: TRBV7-9; D: TRBD1; length: 15; CDR3: CASSTDRDLPRELFF; DNA: TGTGCCAGCAGCACGGACAGGGACCTCCCTCGGGAGCTGTTTTTT
size: NA; J: TRBJ1-1; V: TRBV28; D: NA; length: 15; CDR3: CASSLRGEGSTEAFF; DNA: TGTGCCAGCAGTTTACGGGGGGAGGGTAGCACTGAAGCTTTCTTT
size: NA; J: TRBJ1-2; V: TRBV11-2; D: NA; length: 15; CDR3: CASSRRQVANYGYTF; DNA: TGTGCCAGCAGCCGACGACAGGTAGCTAACTATGGCTACACCTTC
size: NA; J: TRBJ1-1; V: TRBV29-1; D: NA; length: 11; CDR3: CSATGDTEAFF; DNA: TGCAGCGCTACAGGAGACACTGAAGCTTTCTTT
size: few; J: TRBJ2-7; V: TRBV15; D: NA; length: 15; CDR3: CATSRDRGPGYEQYF; DNA: TGTGCCACCAGCAGAGATAGGGGCCCGGGCTACGAGCAGTACTTC
size: NA; J: TRBJ2-7; V: TRBV5-6; D: NA; length: 17; CDR3: CASSPLLTSRGPYEQYF; DNA: TGTGCCAGCAGCCCATTGCTGACTAGCAGGGGACCCTACGAGCAGTACTTC
size: NA; J: TRBJ1-4; V: TRBV5-1; D: NA; length: 16; CDR3: CASSLAADFPNEKLFF; DNA: TGCGCCAGCAGCTTGGCCGCGGACTTCCCTAATGAAAAACTGTTTTTT
size: NA; J: TRBJ1-4; V: TRBV9; D: TRBD1; length: 14; CDR3: CASSAGTVNEKLFF; DNA: TGTGCCAGCAGCGCCGGGACAGTAAATGAAAAACTGTTTTTT
size: NA; J: TRBJ2-3; V: TRBV2; D: TRBD2; length: 18; CDR3: CASSEGLAGPRWTDTQYF; DNA: TGTGCCAGCAGTGAAGGGCTAGCGGGCCCCCGGTGGACAGATACGCAGTATTTT
size: NA; J: TRBJ2-3; V: TRBV5-6; D: TRBD2; length: 16; CDR3: CASCERGGRITDTQYF; DNA: TGTGCCAGCTGCGAGCGGGGGGGCCGTATCACAGATACGCAGTATTTT
size: NA; J: TRBJ1-1; V: TRBV5-5; D: NA; length: 14; CDR3: CASYKGPLNTEAFF; DNA: TGTGCCAGCTATAAGGGGCCTTTGAACACTGAAGCTTTCTTT
size: NA; J: TRBJ1-6; V: TRBV28; D: NA; length: 17; CDR3: CASSSEKQGFLGSPLHF; DNA: TGTGCCAGCAGTTCCGAAAAACAGGGATTTTTAGGCTCACCCCTCCACTTT
size: NA; J: TRBJ1-6; V: TRBV6-1; D: NA; length: 14; CDR3: CASRTDSSNSPLHF; DNA: TGTGCCAGCAGGACGGACAGTTCCAATTCACCCCTCCACTTT
size: few; J: TRBJ2-2; V: TRBV27; D: NA; length: 17; CDR3: CASSLVPPGRPTGELFF; DNA: TGTGCCAGCAGTTTAGTCCCCCCGGGGAGACCCACCGGGGAGCTGTTTTTT
size: NA; J: TRBJ1-2; V: TRBV5-5; D: TRBD1; length: 13; CDR3: CASFATGANGYTF; DNA: TGTGCCAGCTTTGCGACAGGGGCGAATGGCTACACCTTC
size: NA; J: TRBJ2-7; V: TRBV19; D: TRBD2; length: 19; CDR3: CASSSRTSGGASNSYEQYF; DNA: TGTGCCAGTAGTTCGAGGACTAGCGGGGGGGCATCAAACTCCTACGAGCAGTACTTC
size: once; J: TRBJ2-6; V: TRBV19; D: TRBD1; length: 18; CDR3: CASSIRGQVPSGANVLTF; DNA: TGTGCCAGTAGTATACGGGGACAGGTTCCCTCTGGGGCCAACGTCCTGACTTTC
size: NA; J: TRBJ2-2; V: TRBV9; D: TRBD1; length: 15; CDR3: CASSEPGGNTGELFF; DNA: TGTGCCAGCAGCGAACCAGGGGGAAACACCGGGGAGCTGTTTTTT
size: NA; J: TRBJ1-3; V: TRBV10-2; D: TRBD1; length: 15; CDR3: CASSVRDREGNTIYF; DNA: TGCGCCAGCAGTGTTCGGGACAGGGAGGGAAACACCATATATTTT
size: once; J: TRBJ1-2; V: TRBV6-4; D: NA; length: 15; CDR3: CASRDPGGSDYGYTF; DNA: TGTGCCAGCAGAGACCCCGGAGGGTCCGACTATGGCTACACCTTC
size: NA; J: TRBJ2-3; V: TRBV27; D: TRBD2; length: 18; CDR3: CASSFRKTPERGSDTQYF; DNA: TGTGCCAGCAGTTTCCGCAAGACCCCAGAGCGGGGTTCAGATACGCAGTATTTT
size: NA; J: TRBJ2-1; V: TRBV4-3; D: TRBD2; length: 17; CDR3: CASSLGLAGSAYNEQFF; DNA: TGCGCCAGCAGCTTGGGTCTAGCGGGGTCGGCTTACAATGAGCAGTTCTTC
size: NA; J: TRBJ1-1; V: TRBV29-1; D: NA; length: 10; CDR3: CSAKYTEAFF; DNA: TGCAGCGCCAAATACACTGAAGCTTTCTTT
size: NA; J: TRBJ2-3; V: TRBV4-1; D: TRBD2; length: 18; CDR3: CASTFGTSGGARTDTQYF; DNA: TGCGCCTCCACCTTCGGGACTAGCGGGGGGGCGAGGACAGATACGCAGTATTTT
size: NA; J: TRBJ1-2; V: TRBV11-2; D: NA; length: 13; CDR3: CASSLEGYYGYTF; DNA: TGTGCCAGCAGCTTGGAGGGGTACTATGGCTACACCTTC
size: NA; J: TRBJ1-1; V: TRBV6-1; D: NA; length: 13; CDR3: CASSISMNTEAFF; DNA: TGTGCCAGCAGTATTTCCATGAACACTGAAGCTTTCTTT
size: NA; J: TRBJ1-2; V: TRBV5-1; D: NA; length: 14; CDR3: CASSLRGGEDGYTF; DNA: TGCGCCAGCAGCTTGCGCGGGGGAGAGGATGGCTACACCTTC
size: NA; J: TRBJ1-5; V: TRBV15; D: NA; length: 15; CDR3: CATSSPGGWNQPQHF; DNA: TGTGCCACCAGCAGCCCCGGGGGTTGGAATCAGCCCCAGCATTTT
size: NA; J: TRBJ2-5; V: TRBV6-1; D: NA; length: 17; CDR3: CASSEVQGRRYQETQYF; DNA: TGTGCCAGCAGTGAAGTTCAGGGCCGCCGCTACCAAGAGACCCAGTACTTC
size: NA; J: TRBJ2-1; V: TRBV28; D: TRBD1; length: 18; CDR3: CASRLPGQGYGSYNEQFF; DNA: TGTGCCAGCAGACTCCCGGGACAGGGATACGGCTCCTACAATGAGCAGTTCTTC
size: NA; J: TRBJ1-2; V: TRBV14; D: TRBD1; length: 12; CDR3: CASGGQARGYTF; DNA: TGTGCCAGCGGGGGACAGGCGAGGGGCTACACCTTC
size: few; J: TRBJ1-1; V: TRBV7-2; D: NA; length: 14; CDR3: CASSNRRSRDEAFF; DNA: TGTGCCAGCAGCAATCGAAGGAGCAGGGATGAAGCTTTCTTT
size: NA; J: TRBJ2-7; V: TRBV27; D: TRBD1; length: 16; CDR3: CASSLSQGSPLYEQYF; DNA: TGTGCCAGCAGTTTATCACAGGGGAGCCCACTCTACGAGCAGTACTTC
size: NA; J: TRBJ2-7; V: TRBV7-2; D: NA; length: 11; CDR3: CASLYGHEQYF; DNA: TGTGCCAGCCTCTATGGTCACGAGCAGTACTTC
size: NA; J: TRBJ1-2; V: TRBV2; D: TRBD1; length: 15; CDR3: CASSEAFRGREGYTF; DNA: TGTGCCAGCAGTGAAGCGTTCAGGGGGAGAGAGGGCTACACCTTC
size: once; J: TRBJ2-7; V: TRBV28; D: TRBD1; length: 15; CDR3: CASSPGQLVSYEQYF; DNA: TGTGCCAGCAGCCCGGGACAGTTGGTCTCCTACGAGCAGTACTTC
size: NA; J: TRBJ2-7; V: TRBV7-9; D: TRBD1; length: 14; CDR3: CASSRQGAFYEQYF; DNA: TGTGCCAGCAGCCGACAGGGGGCTTTCTACGAGCAGTACTTC
size: NA; J: TRBJ2-6; V: TRBV19; D: TRBD1; length: 17; CDR3: CASRPGQGSSGANVLTF; DNA: TGTGCCAGTAGGCCGGGACAGGGGTCTTCCGGGGCCAACGTCCTGACTTTC
size: NA; J: TRBJ1-1; V: TRBV27; D: NA; length: 17; CDR3: CASSPRDTPAPYTEAFF; DNA: TGTGCCAGCAGTCCTAGGGACACCCCAGCACCTTACACTGAAGCTTTCTTT
size: NA; J: TRBJ2-7; V: TRBV10-1; D: TRBD1; length: 16; CDR3: CASSEGDRRGVDEQYF; DNA: TGCGCCAGCAGTGAGGGGGACAGGAGAGGGGTAGACGAGCAGTACTTC
size: NA; J: TRBJ2-7; V: TRBV7-9; D: TRBD2; length: 18; CDR3: CASSAIPPPGLATGEQYF; DNA: TGTGCCAGCAGCGCAATCCCTCCTCCGGGACTAGCGACGGGGGAGCAGTACTTC
size: NA; J: TRBJ2-7; V: TRBV6-1; D: TRBD1; length: 16; CDR3: CASSDGGTGGIYEQYF; DNA: TGTGCCAGCAGTGATGGTGGGACAGGGGGTATCTACGAGCAGTACTTC
size: once; J: TRBJ2-5; V: TRBV27; D: TRBD2; length: 18; CDR3: CASSFLEGLAYFVETQYF; DNA: TGTGCCAGCAGTTTCCTAGAAGGACTAGCGTATTTCGTGGAGACCCAGTACTTC
size: NA; J: TRBJ2-1; V: TRBV7-2; D: NA; length: 17; CDR3: CASSLDRGRSSYNEQFF; DNA: TGTGCCAGCAGCTTAGATAGAGGGAGGAGCTCCTACAATGAGCAGTTCTTC
size: once; J: TRBJ1-5; V: TRBV5-5; D: NA; length: 16; CDR3: CASSVSPGIEDQPQHF; DNA: TGTGCCAGCAGCGTTTCCCCGGGGATCGAGGATCAGCCCCAGCATTTT
size: NA; J: TRBJ1-6; V: TRBV28; D: TRBD1; length: 14; CDR3: CASSTGTGPRALHF; DNA: TGTGCCAGCAGTACGGGGACAGGCCCTCGGGCCCTCCACTTT
size: few; J: TRBJ2-3; V: TRBV2; D: TRBD1; length: 15; CDR3: CASSPILQTGAQRYF; DNA: TGTGCCAGCAGTCCCATCCTGCAGACAGGGGCCCAGAGGTATTTT
size: NA; J: TRBJ1-6; V: TRBV6-5; D: NA; length: 13; CDR3: CASGQTYNSPLHF; DNA: TGTGCCAGCGGGCAAACATATAATTCACCCCTCCACTTT
size: NA; J: TRBJ1-6; V: TRBV11-2; D: TRBD1; length: 16; CDR3: CASSRPPGQANSPLHF; DNA: TGTGCCAGCAGCAGACCACCGGGACAGGCTAATTCACCCCTCCACTTT
size: NA; J: TRBJ1-1; V: TRBV4-1; D: NA; length: 16; CDR3: CASSILPAPGSTEAFF; DNA: TGCGCCAGCAGCATCCTCCCTGCCCCAGGCTCCACTGAAGCTTTCTTT
size: NA; J: TRBJ1-1; V: TRBV6-5; D: NA; length: 14; CDR3: CASAHIYRATEAFF; DNA: TGTGCCAGCGCACACATCTACAGGGCCACTGAAGCTTTCTTT
size: NA; J: TRBJ1-6; V: TRBV11-2; D: NA; length: 13; CDR3: CASSLQENSPLHF; DNA: TGTGCCAGCAGCTTACAGGAAAATTCACCCCTCCACTTT
size: few; J: TRBJ2-2; V: TRBV5-1; D: TRBD1; length: 18; CDR3: CASSSQPGQGRVRGELFF; DNA: TGCGCCAGCAGCTCTCAACCGGGACAGGGACGGGTCCGGGGGGAGCTGTTTTTT
size: NA; J: TRBJ2-4; V: TRBV2; D: NA; length: 19; CDR3: CASSEPGHSLHEVKNIQYF; DNA: TGTGCCAGCAGTGAGCCGGGACATAGTCTGCATGAAGTCAAAAACATTCAGTACTTC
size: NA; J: TRBJ2-1; V: TRBV7-9; D: NA; length: 16; CDR3: CASSLIAVSLYNEQFF; DNA: TGTGCCAGCAGCTTAATTGCGGTGTCTCTATACAATGAGCAGTTCTTC